The rows below give T cell receptor beta chains drawn from one sample of a study of beta chain features in type 1 diabetes. The method was immunoSEQ multiplex PCR; TCRdb's version includes in-frame clones alone and lacks a portion of them. The table records around 690,000 clones, about an eighth of them present only once. What was sequenced was naive CD4+ T cells from blood. These receptors came from a man younger than 45 with type 1 diabetes. CDR3s include the opening cysteine and the closing phenylalanine or tryptophan. Each record gives: CDR3 length, J gene, D gene, V gene, clone size, CDR3 DNA, CDR3 protein. D genes are given only for firm matches. Not every row has a clone size; where given, it reads once, few, many or a size class.

length: 13; J: TRBJ1-2; D: NA; V: TRBV28; size: NA; DNA: TGTGCCAGCAGTTTGGGTCAAAACTATGGCTACACCTTC; CDR3: CASSLGQNYGYTF
length: 13; J: TRBJ2-5; D: NA; V: TRBV5-6; size: NA; DNA: TGTGCCAGCAGCTTGGGTTCTTTGGGGGCCCAGTACTTC; CDR3: CASSLGSLGAQYF
length: 14; J: TRBJ2-1; D: TRBD2; V: TRBV29-1; size: few; DNA: TGCAGCGTTGAAGTAGGGCGGGGGAGCAATGAGCAGTTCTTC; CDR3: CSVEVGRGSNEQFF
length: 14; J: TRBJ1-2; D: NA; V: TRBV6-5; size: few; DNA: TGTGCCAGCAGCCCGCTCGGGACAAACTATGGCTACACCTTC; CDR3: CASSPLGTNYGYTF
length: 17; J: TRBJ1-2; D: NA; V: TRBV14; size: few; DNA: TGTGCCAGCAGCGAAGACTCTACCGGGACATTCTCAAATGGCTACACCTTC; CDR3: CASSEDSTGTFSNGYTF
length: 15; J: TRBJ2-7; D: NA; V: TRBV6-5; size: NA; DNA: TGTGCCAGCAGTTACTCAGGCGGGGACCCCTACGAGCAGTACTTC; CDR3: CASSYSGGDPYEQYF
length: 14; J: TRBJ2-5; D: NA; V: TRBV29-1; size: NA; DNA: TGCAGCGTTTTGGGGGGAACTTTCCAAGAGACCCAGTACTTC; CDR3: CSVLGGTFQETQYF
length: 16; J: TRBJ2-1; D: NA; V: TRBV4-2; size: NA; DNA: TGTGCCAGCAGCCAAGAAGGAGATAGCGGAAATAATGAGCAGTTCTTC; CDR3: CASSQEGDSGNNEQFF
length: 15; J: TRBJ2-4; D: NA; V: TRBV5-4; size: NA; DNA: TGTGCCAGCAGCCCCGGGGGGCTAGCCAAAAACATTCAGTACTTC; CDR3: CASSPGGLAKNIQYF
length: 16; J: TRBJ1-2; D: NA; V: TRBV9; size: few; DNA: TGTGCCAGCAGTGGGAACAGCCGACCCACTAACTATGGCTACACCTTC; CDR3: CASSGNSRPTNYGYTF
length: 16; J: TRBJ2-4; D: TRBD1; V: TRBV7-2; size: few; DNA: TGTGCCAGCAGCGAACCAGCCGGGACAGGGAAAAACATTCAGTACTTC; CDR3: CASSEPAGTGKNIQYF
length: 13; J: TRBJ2-5; D: TRBD1; V: TRBV5-1; size: NA; DNA: TGCGCCAGCAGCTACGGACAGGAAGAGACCCAGTACTTC; CDR3: CASSYGQEETQYF
length: 19; J: TRBJ1-6; D: NA; V: TRBV4-2; size: few; DNA: TGTGCCAGCAGCCAAGAACGTCTGGGCAGGTTATTGAGTAATTCACCCCTCCACTTT; CDR3: CASSQERLGRLLSNSPLHF
length: 14; J: TRBJ1-5; D: NA; V: TRBV29-1; size: few; DNA: TGCAGCGTTGAGGGGACGGATAGCAATCAGCCCCAGCATTTT; CDR3: CSVEGTDSNQPQHF
length: 18; J: TRBJ2-6; D: TRBD1; V: TRBV18; size: NA; DNA: TGTGCCAGCTCACCCCTCCCTACAGGGGGCTCTGGGGCCAACGTCCTGACTTTC; CDR3: CASSPLPTGGSGANVLTF
length: 15; J: TRBJ2-1; D: TRBD2; V: TRBV10-3; size: few; DNA: TGTGCCATCAGTGAGTCCAGCGGGGTGAGGGCTGAGCAGTTCTTC; CDR3: CAISESSGVRAEQFF
length: 15; J: TRBJ2-7; D: TRBD2; V: TRBV14; size: NA; DNA: TGTGCCAGCAGCCAAGCTAGCGGCTTCTCCTACGAGCAGTACTTC; CDR3: CASSQASGFSYEQYF
length: 14; J: TRBJ2-1; D: NA; V: TRBV29-1; size: NA; DNA: TGCAGCGTTGAAATCACAGGCCCTTACAATGAGCAGTTCTTC; CDR3: CSVEITGPYNEQFF
length: 14; J: TRBJ1-4; D: NA; V: TRBV9; size: few; DNA: TGTGCCAGCAGCGTAAGGGGAACTAATGAAAAACTGTTTTTT; CDR3: CASSVRGTNEKLFF
length: 14; J: TRBJ2-7; D: NA; V: TRBV27; size: few; DNA: TGTGCCAGCAGTTCGTTTGACGGAGACTACGAGCAGTACTTC; CDR3: CASSSFDGDYEQYF
length: 14; J: TRBJ1-4; D: NA; V: TRBV27; size: NA; DNA: TGTGCCAGCAGTGGGACGGCAGGAAATGAAAAACTGTTTTTT; CDR3: CASSGTAGNEKLFF
length: 13; J: TRBJ2-2; D: NA; V: TRBV6-5; size: few; DNA: TGTGCCAGCACCCAGCAGGTGGCCGGGGAGCTGTTTTTT; CDR3: CASTQQVAGELFF
length: 16; J: TRBJ1-6; D: NA; V: TRBV30; size: NA; DNA: TGTGCCTGGAGTGCTAACCCGGCGTCCTATAATTCACCCCTCCACTTT; CDR3: CAWSANPASYNSPLHF
length: 14; J: TRBJ1-2; D: NA; V: TRBV2; size: few; DNA: TGTGCCAGCAGTGAAAAGCGGATAGGCTATGGCTACACCTTC; CDR3: CASSEKRIGYGYTF
length: 13; J: TRBJ2-7; D: TRBD1; V: TRBV10-3; size: few; DNA: TGTGCCATAGTGGACAGGGTAGGGTACGAGCAGTACTTC; CDR3: CAIVDRVGYEQYF
length: 17; J: TRBJ2-1; D: NA; V: TRBV4-1; size: NA; DNA: TGCGCCAGCAGCCAAGTGGGTGGCGGCGACTCCTACAATGAGCAGTTCTTC; CDR3: CASSQVGGGDSYNEQFF
length: 12; J: TRBJ1-2; D: NA; V: TRBV25-1; size: NA; DNA: TGTGCCAGCAGTGAATCTAGAGATGGCTACACCTTC; CDR3: CASSESRDGYTF
length: 13; J: TRBJ2-5; D: NA; V: TRBV4-3; size: few; DNA: TGCGCCAGCAGCCAAGTTCGAGAGGGGCCCCAGTACTTC; CDR3: CASSQVREGPQYF
length: 13; J: TRBJ2-5; D: TRBD1; V: TRBV2; size: NA; DNA: TGTGCCAGCAGATACAGGGGATCGGAGACCCAGTACTTC; CDR3: CASRYRGSETQYF
length: 16; J: TRBJ2-1; D: NA; V: TRBV5-1; size: NA; DNA: TGCGCCAGCAGCTTGGAAGGGCAGCCTTCCTACAATGAGCAGTTCTTC; CDR3: CASSLEGQPSYNEQFF
length: 17; J: TRBJ1-6; D: NA; V: TRBV7-2; size: NA; DNA: TGTGCCAGCAGCTCGGTGCCGCAGAGCTCCTATAATTCACCCCTCCACTTT; CDR3: CASSSVPQSSYNSPLHF
length: 15; J: TRBJ2-6; D: NA; V: TRBV19; size: NA; DNA: TGTGCCAGTAGTTTCTTCCCCTCTGGGGCCAACGTCCTGACTTTC; CDR3: CASSFFPSGANVLTF
length: 16; J: TRBJ2-5; D: NA; V: TRBV11-2; size: few; DNA: TGTGCCAGCAGCTTAGGTCCAGGCCCTTTGGGGGAGACCCAGTACTTC; CDR3: CASSLGPGPLGETQYF
length: 14; J: TRBJ2-1; D: NA; V: TRBV9; size: NA; DNA: TGTGCCAGCAGCCTTTGGGGGGCTGACAATGAACAGTTCTTC; CDR3: CASSLWGADNEQFF
length: 14; J: TRBJ2-3; D: TRBD1; V: TRBV5-4; size: few; DNA: TGTGCCAGCAGCTTGAACAGGGGTACAGATACGCAGTATTTT; CDR3: CASSLNRGTDTQYF
length: 11; J: TRBJ2-1; D: NA; V: TRBV6-6; size: NA; DNA: TGTGCCAGCACTTCCTATGGGGAGCAGTTCTTC; CDR3: CASTSYGEQFF
length: 12; J: TRBJ2-7; D: TRBD1; V: TRBV29-1; size: NA; DNA: TGCAGCGCTCGGACAGGGAGGTCCGAGCAGTACTTC; CDR3: CSARTGRSEQYF
length: 11; J: TRBJ1-1; D: NA; V: TRBV20-1; size: NA; DNA: TGCAGTGGGCAGGGGAACACTGAAGCTTTCTTT; CDR3: CSGQGNTEAFF
length: 13; J: TRBJ1-5; D: NA; V: TRBV6-5; size: few; DNA: TGTGCCAGCAGTTACTCCGGTGCGCAGCCCCAGCATTTT; CDR3: CASSYSGAQPQHF
length: 14; J: TRBJ2-7; D: NA; V: TRBV5-1; size: NA; DNA: TGCGCCAGCAGCTTGGGCCAGGGGTCCTACGAGCAGTACTTC; CDR3: CASSLGQGSYEQYF
length: 14; J: TRBJ2-6; D: TRBD1; V: TRBV29-1; size: NA; DNA: TGCAGCGTTGGACAGGGCTCGGGGGCCAACGTCCTGACTTTC; CDR3: CSVGQGSGANVLTF
length: 13; J: TRBJ1-2; D: TRBD1; V: TRBV28; size: few; DNA: TGTGCCAGCAGGCGGACAGGGGGCGGCGGCTACACCTTC; CDR3: CASRRTGGGGYTF